A single sample gave rise to the 10 T cell receptor beta chains below, sequenced in a study of blood T cell repertoires in COVID-19. The table came from immunoSEQ multiplex PCR; TCRdb's copy has only in-frame clones and leaves some out. The table lists about 35,000 clones, 85% to 90% of them singletons, with 9.5% to 13% in the top ten. Input material: peripheral blood. These receptors all stem from an elderly man with active COVID-19.

In its sample, this clone is medium-sized (0.01 to 0.1%). The rearrangement uses TRBV5-5 and TRBJ2-7; 11 bases are shared with TRBD1. This CDR3 contains 15 residues. CDR1 SGHKS and CDR2 YYEKEE come from the germline V gene (reference sequence). Trimming took 5 bases from V and 4 from J; bases not matched to a gene: 8. The CDR3 sequence is CASSSEDRGRYEQYF. The CDR3 DNA follows: TGTGCCAGCAGTTCTGAGGACAGGGGGCGGTACGAGCAGTACTTC.

The J gene is TRBJ2-7, the V gene TRBV2; 8 bases line up with TRBD2. The J segment lost 3 bases and the V segment lost 7 bases, leaving 8 bases of the junction unmatched. The length of the CDR3 is 14 residues. CDR1 is SNHLY and CDR2 is FYNNEI in the germline V gene. The DNA of the CDR3 is TGTGCCAGCAATCGAGTCGGGGGGGGCTACGAGCAGTACTTC. Translated, it gives CASNRVGGGYEQYF. The full variable domain, its missing parts supplied by reference TRBV2 and TRBJ2-7, is EPEVTQTPSHQVTQMGQEVILRCVPISNHLYFYWYRQILGQKVEFLVSFYNNEISEKSEIFDDQFSVERPDGSNFTLKIRSTKLEDSAMYFCASNRVGGGYEQYFGPGTRLTVT.

V usage is TRBV19 and J usage is TRBJ2-2, with D perhaps matching TRBD2 (6 bases). The ends were cut back, 3 bases at V and 5 bases at J, with 16 bases in the middle. Germline CDR1 LNHDA, CDR2 SQIVND (reference sequence). CDR3 size: 16 residues. The CDR3 region is CASSIGGSTGTGELFF. The DNA of the CDR3 is TGTGCCAGTAGTATTGGAGGGTCAACAGGAACCGGGGAGCTGTTTTTT.

This sequence joins TRBV5-8 and TRBJ2-7; possibly TRBD2 for D (5 bases). The germline CDR1 and CDR2 sequences are SGHTS and YDEGEE. Between the trimmed V and J ends, which lost 1 base and 5 bases, there was a span of 10 bases. The CDR3 loop spans 13 amino acids. CDR3 in DNA: TGTGCCAGCAGCTTGAGGGAGCCCCACGAGCAGTACTTC. It translates to CASSLREPHEQYF.

V and J are TRBV6-1 and TRBJ2-1; the match to TRBD1 covers 11 bases. V gave up 1 base and J gave up 0 bases; unmatched junction bases: 14. From germline, CDR1 is MNHNS and CDR2 SASEGT. CDR3 length: 21 amino acids. The CDR3 coding sequence is TGTGCCAGCAGTGAAGTTGTGGGGACAGGGGGTTCTCCTAGCTCCTACAATGAGCAGTTCTTC. As protein: CASSEVVGTGGSPSSYNEQFF.

The rearrangement uses TRBV19 and TRBJ2-5; 10 nucleotides align to TRBD2. CDR3 length: 15 amino acids. CDR1 and CDR2 (germline): LNHDA, SQIVND (reference sequence). The V gene end was trimmed by 5 bases and the J gene end by 3 bases; junction bases not matched to a gene: 6. In DNA form, the CDR3 reads TGTGCCAGTAGTCCTTGGACTAGCGGAAAAGAGACCCAGTACTTC. Amino acids: CASSPWTSGKETQYF.

The chain carries TRBV25-1 and TRBJ2-7; 9 bases line up with TRBD1. The germline V gene encodes CDR1 MGHDK and CDR2 SYGVNS. Trimming at V came to 4 bases and at J to 0 bases, leaving 10 bases not matched to a gene. This CDR3 is 17 amino acids long. CDR3 DNA: TGTGCCAGCAGTGCCCCGTGGGGACAGGGCCTCTCCTACGAGCAGTACTTC. Protein sequence: CASSAPWGQGLSYEQYF.

The chain uses TRBV2 and TRBJ2-7, with D perhaps TRBD2 (6 bases). The V end was cut by 4 bases, the J end by 4 bases, with 26 bases between. CDR1 is SNHLY and CDR2 is FYNNEI in the germline V gene. This CDR3 region has 18 residues. The CDR3 protein is CASSGLHGPGDSPYEQYF. DNA for the CDR3: TGTGCCAGCAGTGGCCTGCATGGTCCTGGGGACTCGCCTTACGAGCAGTACTTC.

V is TRBV6-5 and J is TRBJ2-2, with 7 bases lining up with TRBD2. The CDR3 contains 14 residues. J gave up 2 bases and V 6 bases, and 3 bases lay outside the gene matches. CDR1 and CDR2 from the germline V gene are MNHEY and SVGAGI. In DNA, the CDR3 is TGTGCCAGCAGCCAGGGACTAAACACCGGGGAGCTGTTTTTT. The encoded protein is CASSQGLNTGELFF.

The chain couples TRBV7-6 to TRBJ1-5; D not resolved. Trimming shortened V by 0 bases and J by 0 bases, and 9 bases separated the two germline ends. This CDR3 contains 16 residues. CDR1 SGHVS and CDR2 FNYEAQ come from the germline V gene. The CDR3 coding sequence is TGTGCCAGCAGCTTAGCTCCCTTCGGTAGCAATCAGCCCCAGCATTTT. Amino acids: CASSLAPFGSNQPQHF.